This record concerns one T cell receptor (beta chain) sequence. Losses at the gene ends were 8 bases for V and 7 bases for J; bases not matched to a gene: 7. Germline V gene data show CDR1 as LNHDA and CDR2 as SQIVND (reference sequence). The CDR3 spans 13 residues. The entry originates in a study of blood T cell repertoires in COVID-19. TCRdb's table, derived via immunoSEQ multiplex PCR, lists solely in-frame clones and lacks some. In the table there are about 200,000 clones, around nine tenths of which are singletons. This clonotype was sampled from a woman in her 30s who had been exposed to COVID-19. The rearrangement links TRBV19 to TRBJ1-4, with 7 bases aligning to TRBD1. The sequenced sample consisted of PBMCs or T cells enriched from blood (not recorded which). CDR3 in DNA: TGTGCCAGTGGAAGGGGGCGAGGTGAAAAACTGTTTTTT. This encodes CASGRGRGEKLFF.